These 11 T cell receptor beta chains originate from one sample sequenced in a study of T-cell reconstitution after alpha-beta-depleted transplantation in children. Unique molecular identifiers were built into the TCRbeta library. MiXCR, run by TCRdb on the PCR reads, gives a single entry per CDR3 protein. The profile shows about 830,000 distinct CDR3 sequences, about 15% of them singletons. Here the sequenced sample was PBMCs, mostly from graft donor cells, taken 360 days after TCRalphabeta/CD19-depleted stem cell transplant. Receptors originate from a male patient aged 10 to 17 who had a stem cell transplant for acute lymphoblastic leukemia, so the T cells may come from the graft donor.

This clonotype was observed a few times. The chain has TRBV18 and TRBJ2-7, with D unclear. The germline V gene has CDR1 KGHSH and CDR2 LQKENI. V lost 3 bases and J lost 3, with 12 bases in between. This CDR3 contains 14 residues. Here the CDR3 reads CASSPQTLNYEQYF. For the CDR3, the DNA is TGTGCCAGCTCACCTCAAACACTTAACTACGAGCAGTACTTC. Filled out from reference TRBV18 and TRBJ2-7, the complete variable domain reads NAGVMQNPRHLVRRRGQEARLRCSPMKGHSHVYWYRQLPEEGLKFMVYLQKENIIDESGMPKERFSAEFPKEGPSILRIQQVVRGDSAAYFCASSPQTLNYEQYFGPGTRLTVT.

This chain links TRBV30 with TRBJ2-3, with D unclear. The CDR3 contains 13 residues. The germline V gene has CDR1 GTSNPN and CDR2 SVGIG (reference sequence). V was trimmed by 0 bases and J by 4 bases, leaving 8 bases between them. DNA for the CDR3: TGTGCCTGGAGTGTAATAGGCGCAGATACGCAGTATTTT. Protein product: CAWSVIGADTQYF.

The J gene is TRBJ2-1, the V gene TRBV12-3 or TRBV12-4; 11 bases line up with TRBD1. This CDR3 comprises 14 residues. V lost 6 bases and J lost 8; bases outside the gene matches: 6. CDR3 protein: CASRGGQGDYEQFF. The CDR3 DNA reads TGTGCCAGCAGGGGGGGACAGGGGGACTATGAGCAGTTCTTC.

This clonotype has ten or more counts. V is TRBV29-1 and J is TRBJ2-5; no reliable D call. Trimming removed 4 bases from V and 1 base from J, with 10 bases in between. The CDR3 loop spans 13 amino acids. The germline V gene encodes CDR1 SQVTM and CDR2 ANQGSEA. Here the CDR3 reads CSVVVQIQETQYF. CDR3 nucleotides: TGCAGCGTTGTTGTTCAGATCCAAGAGACCCAGTACTTC.

In this sample, this clonotype turned up many times. The chain links TRBV25-1 to TRBJ2-1, with 8 bases fitting TRBD2. CDR1 and CDR2 from the germline V gene are MGHDK and SYGVNS. This CDR3 is 15 amino acids long. After removal of 2 bases from V and 10 bases from J, the junction contained 10 bases not matched to a gene. CDR3 region: CASSEGLAWGTEQFF. Here the CDR3 DNA reads TGTGCCAGCAGTGAAGGACTAGCTTGGGGCACCGAGCAGTTCTTC.

This clonotype has more than one count but fewer than ten. This rearrangement joins TRBV20-1 to TRBJ2-5; D tentatively fits TRBD1 or TRBD2 (5 bases each). Per the germline V gene, CDR1 is DFQATT and CDR2 is SNEGSKA (reference sequence). This CDR3 is built from 15 residues. V lost 0 bases and J 1 base, leaving 12 bases between the germline ends. The CDR3 loop is CSARDTRGVQETQYF. The DNA for the CDR3 is TGCAGTGCTAGAGATACTCGGGGCGTCCAAGAGACCCAGTACTTC.

This clonotype was seen more than once but under ten times. The rearrangement uses TRBV18 and TRBJ2-7; tentatively, D is TRBD1 (5 bases). Looked up from germline, CDR1 is KGHSH and CDR2 is LQKENI. V dropped 3 bases and J dropped 4 bases, with 16 bases sitting between them. The CDR3 runs to 15 residues. CDR3 nucleotides: TGTGCCAGCTCACCCCAGGCAGGGTGGGGTTACGAGCAGTACTTC. Translated, it gives CASSPQAGWGYEQYF.

The chain joins TRBV5-8 to TRBJ2-1, with 8 bases fitting TRBD2. Germline V gene sequence: CDR1 SGHTS, CDR2 YDEGEE. The CDR3 contains 16 residues. J gave up 0 bases and V 0 bases, and 2 bases lay outside the gene matches. The CDR3 DNA follows: TGTGCCAGCAGCTTGGAGGGGACTAGCTCCTACAATGAGCAGTTCTTC. This encodes CASSLEGTSSYNEQFF.

This clonotype was found a few times. The rearrangement joins TRBV7-3 to TRBJ2-1, with 10 bases aligning to TRBD1. CDR3 size: 15 residues. V lost 0 bases to trimming and J lost 6 bases; unmatched junction nucleotides: 2. Germline values: CDR1 SGHTA, CDR2 FQGTGA. CDR3 sequence: CASSLTDRGVNEQFF. As DNA, the CDR3 is TGTGCCAGCAGCTTAACGGACAGGGGGGTCAATGAGCAGTTCTTC. Full variable domain (rest looked up from reference TRBV7-3 and TRBJ2-1): GAGVSQTPSNKVTEKGKYVELRCDPISGHTALYWYRQSLGQGPEFLIYFQGTGAADDSGLPNDRFFAVRPEGSVSTLKIQRTERGDSAVYLCASSLTDRGVNEQFFGPGTRLTVL.

This clonotype was counted a few times. The CDR3 sequence is CASSFRRQDTEAFF. CDR3 in DNA: TGTGCCAGCAGCTTCAGGCGGCAGGACACTGAAGCTTTCTTT. The chain combines TRBV11-2 with TRBJ1-1, with D uncertain. Germline CDR1 and CDR2: SGHAT and FQNNGV. The length of the CDR3 is 14 residues. The germline V and J ends were trimmed by 3 bases and 3 bases, with 11 bases remaining between them.

This clonotype was detected a few times. V and J are TRBV11-2 and TRBJ2-7, with D perhaps assigned TRBD1 or TRBD2 (6 bases each). The CDR3 is 14 amino acids. The germline V gene has CDR1 SGHAT and CDR2 FQNNGV. Trimming removed 5 bases at V and 5 bases at J, with 16 bases between. The CDR3 loop is CASSLLPGEDEQYF. CDR3 in DNA: TGTGCCAGCAGCCTCCTTCCAGGGGAGGACGAGCAGTACTTC.